This entry is about one T cell receptor beta chain. Antigen: not known. The sample comes from a study of monozygotic twins with inflammatory bowel disease. During cDNA synthesis, UMIs that each contained a 6-nucleotide sample barcode were added by means of template switching. Two rounds of nested PCR, of approximately 16 and 9 cycles, were run on TCRalpha and TCRbeta cDNA. For each CDR3 protein, TCRdb gives one entry from its re-call of the 5' RACE reads, without DNA. The repertoire shows approximately 400,000 distinct CDR3 sequences; the top ten hold 2% to 3%. CDR3 length: 17 residues. Germline CDR1 reads LGHNA; CDR2 reads YSLEER. Findings and limits, study-wide: None of the different T cell subtypes could be distinguished from one another. Fewer clonotypes were shared with others by IBD patients than by healthy twins, especially with disease activity.

The specimen was blood. V is TRBV4-3 and J is TRBJ2-3; TCRdb's D call, TRBD2, is unchecked because there is no DNA. This receptor was identified in a human donor with ulcerative colitis or Crohn's disease, or a healthy co-twin of an affected twin (not recorded which). The CDR3 is CASSQDLAGVSADTQYF.